One and the same sample provided the 19 T cell receptor beta chains below, sequenced in a study of OX40 agonist ivuxolimab in advanced cancers. Only in-frame clones appear in the TCRdb table, and some are missing; sequencing was by immunoSEQ multiplex PCR. The repertoire holds tens of thousands of clones, with 83% as singletons. Sequenced material: CD4+ or CD8+ T cells sorted from blood, taken in a trial of the OX40 agonist ivuxolimab. The receptors were gathered from an adult with an advanced solid tumor such as melanoma, head and neck, liver or kidney cancer.

This rearrangement joins TRBV29-1 to TRBJ1-5, with TRBD1 matching 8 bases. Per germline, CDR1 SQVTM and CDR2 ANQGSEA. The CDR3 extends over 15 amino acids. With 8 bases clipped from V and 2 bases from J, the junction kept 11 bases outside the gene matches. The DNA of the CDR3 is TGCAGCCAAGATACAGGGGGTGGCGGCAATCAGCCCCAGCATTTT. This encodes CSQDTGGGGNQPQHF.

This clone was observed once. V and J are TRBV5-1 and TRBJ1-1, with TRBD1 matching over 10 bases. V dropped 0 bases and J dropped 5; count of bases not matched to a gene: 1. The CDR3 has 14 amino acids. Looked up from germline, CDR1 is SGHRS and CDR2 is YFSETQ. Here the CDR3 reads CASSLGTGGTEAFF. The DNA of the CDR3 is TGCGCCAGCAGCTTGGGGACAGGGGGGACTGAAGCTTTCTTT.

The chain has TRBV27 and TRBJ1-1; D unclear. This CDR3 region has 13 residues. V gave up 5 bases and J gave up 3 bases, with 10 bases separating them. Per germline, CDR1 MNHEY and CDR2 SMNVEV (reference sequence). The CDR3: CASSPGSYTEAFF. Written as DNA, the CDR3 is TGTGCCAGCAGTCCGGGATCTTACACTGAAGCTTTCTTT.

This clone was recorded a few times. The V and J genes are TRBV9 and TRBJ2-3; D gene unclear. Looked up from germline, CDR1 is SGDLS and CDR2 is YYNGEE. V was clipped by 0 bases and J by 5 bases, with 13 bases between them. There are 15 residues in the CDR3. The CDR3 bases are TGTGCCAGCAGCGTAGTTGGCGATTTCGGAGATACGCAGTATTTT. This translates into CASSVVGDFGDTQYF.

CDR3 DNA sequence: TGTGCCAGCAGCCCGCCCGACAGGGTGGTAGCCTACGAGCAGTACTTC. This gives the protein CASSPPDRVVAYEQYF. The chain combines TRBV7-8 with TRBJ2-7, with 7 bases aligning to TRBD1. The CDR3 contains 16 residues. The germline V gene encodes CDR1 SGHVS and CDR2 FQNEAQ. V lost 5 bases, J lost 2 bases, and 12 bases stayed unmatched. The full variable domain, its missing parts supplied by reference TRBV7-8 and TRBJ2-7, is GAGVSQSPRYKVAKRGQDVALRCDPISGHVSLFWYQQALGQGPEFLTYFQNEAQLDKSGLPSDRFFAERPEGSVSTLKIQRTQQEDSAVYLCASSPPDRVVAYEQYFGPGTRLTVT.

The V call is TRBV6-5, the J call TRBJ1-2; 8 positions match TRBD1. Trimming removed 0 bases from V and 4 bases from J; junction bases left unmatched: 4. The CDR3 is 15 amino acids. In germline, CDR1 is MNHEY, CDR2 SVGAGI. The CDR3 DNA reads TGTGCCAGCAGTTACTCGAGACAGGGGAGCTATGGCTACACCTTC. Its translation: CASSYSRQGSYGYTF.

The gene calls are TRBV4-1 and TRBJ2-5, with 14 bases fitting TRBD2. The CDR3 is 17 amino acids. Germline values: CDR1 MGHRA, CDR2 YSYEKL. The ends lost 1 base at V and 5 bases at J; junction bases unmatched: 6. CDR3 amino acids: CASSQGLAGGPGETQYF. In DNA, the CDR3 is TGCGCCAGCAGCCAAGGACTAGCGGGAGGGCCGGGGGAGACCCAGTACTTC.

The rearrangement links TRBV28 to TRBJ1-2, with 11 nucleotides matching TRBD1. Germline CDR1 MDHEN, CDR2 SYDVKM. CDR3 length: 14 residues. Losses at the gene ends were 5 bases for V and 6 bases for J; bases not matched to a gene: 5. Written as DNA, the CDR3 is TGTGCCAGCAGTGGACAGGGGGCAAGGCATGGCTACACCTTC. This codes for CASSGQGARHGYTF.

This chain connects TRBV4-3 to TRBJ1-5, with a possible D match to TRBD1 (5 bases). Germline assignment: CDR1 LGHNA and CDR2 YSLEER. The CDR3 length is 16 residues. V lost 0 bases and J lost 5, with 14 bases in between. The CDR3 loop reads CASSQDRGTRHQPQHF. The DNA for the CDR3 is TGCGCCAGCAGCCAAGATCGTGGGACCCGCCATCAGCCCCAGCATTTT.

This clone has just one count. The gene calls are TRBV29-1 and TRBJ2-1; 8 bases fit TRBD1. This CDR3 region has 12 residues. The germline CDR1 and CDR2 sequences are SQVTM and ANQGSEA. The trim removed 7 bases at V and 8 bases at J, leaving 7 bases unmatched. The CDR3: CSARGQGDEQFF. Here the CDR3 DNA reads TGCAGCGCCAGGGGGCAGGGCGATGAGCAGTTCTTC.

The gene calls are TRBV30 and TRBJ1-2; TRBD1 matches 9 bases. The V and J ends lost 5 bases and 0 bases, in that order; junction bases with no gene match: 4. This CDR3 region has 14 residues. Looked up from germline, CDR1 is GTSNPN and CDR2 is SVGIG (reference sequence). This CDR3 reads CAWGTGGSNYGYTF. The CDR3 nucleotides read TGTGCCTGGGGCACAGGGGGCTCTAACTATGGCTACACCTTC. Full variable domain (rest looked up from reference TRBV30 and TRBJ1-2): SQTIHQWPATLVQPVGSPLSLECTVEGTSNPNLYWYRQAAGRGLQLLFYSVGIGQISSEVPQNLSASRPQDRQFILSSKKLLLSDSGFYLCAWGTGGSNYGYTFGSGTRLTVV.

This sequence joins TRBV28 and TRBJ2-3; TRBD2 aligns across 7 bases. The CDR3 spans 15 residues. V lost 6 bases and J lost 3; bases outside the gene matches: 9. Germline assignment: CDR1 MDHEN and CDR2 SYDVKM. CDR3 bases: TGTGCCAGCAGGGGACGGGAGGAGAGGACAGATACGCAGTATTTT. Encoded protein: CASRGREERTDTQYF.

This chain connects TRBV29-1 to TRBJ2-2; D remains unclear. The V and J ends lost 3 bases and 0 bases respectively, with 11 bases between them. CDR1 SQVTM and CDR2 ANQGSEA come from the germline V gene. This CDR3 is built from 15 residues. Written as DNA, the CDR3 is TGCAGCGTTGAGATGGGAATACCGAACACCGGGGAGCTGTTTTTT. It yields the protein CSVEMGIPNTGELFF.

This chain uses TRBV4-1 with TRBJ1-1; a weak D match, TRBD1 (6 bases). CDR3 length equals 14 residues. The germline gives CDR1 MGHRA, CDR2 YSYEKL. The ends were cut back, 1 base at V and 5 bases at J, with 11 bases in the middle. The CDR3 sequence is CASSQGRGRTEAFF. The CDR3 DNA reads as TGCGCCAGCAGCCAAGGCAGGGGAAGGACTGAAGCTTTCTTT.

This chain uses TRBV4-3 with TRBJ1-1, with D possibly being TRBD1 (5 bases). This CDR3 comprises 17 residues. The germline V gene encodes CDR1 LGHNA and CDR2 YSLEER. V dropped 0 bases and J dropped 4 bases, with 18 bases sitting between them. The CDR3 region has the DNA TGCGCCAGCAGCCAAGATACCGGGGGAAGGCTGGGCACTGAAGCTTTCTTT. Translating it yields CASSQDTGGRLGTEAFF.

For this clone: This sample also contains other DNA sequences that code for the same CDR3. This chain uses TRBV27 with TRBJ2-7; weak D call: TRBD1 (5 bases). Trimming shortened V by 0 bases and J by 1 base, and 7 bases separated the two germline ends. Germline V CDR1 and CDR2: MNHEY, SMNVEV (reference sequence). This CDR3 has 14 amino acids. CDR3 DNA: TGTGCCAGCAGTTTATCCCAGGGATCCTACGAGCAGTACTTC. It yields the protein CASSLSQGSYEQYF.

This chain connects TRBV19 to TRBJ2-3; tentative D call: TRBD1 (5 bases). Trimming took 3 bases from V and 1 from J, leaving 14 bases between them. CDR3 length: 16 residues. Germline V gene data show CDR1 as LNHDA and CDR2 as SQIVND (reference sequence). The CDR3 region is CASSMSGYIGTDTQYF. CDR3 coding DNA: TGTGCCAGTAGTATGTCAGGGTACATCGGCACAGATACGCAGTATTTT.

The chain carries TRBV5-1 and TRBJ2-7, with D possibly TRBD2 on 5 matching bases. V was cut by 4 bases and J by 0 bases, with 11 bases left in between. The CDR3 covers 14 residues. Germline lookup yields CDR1 SGHRS and CDR2 YFSETQ. The CDR3 sequence is CASSATGSSYEQYF. Written as DNA, the CDR3 is TGCGCCAGCAGCGCGACGGGGAGCTCCTACGAGCAGTACTTC.

The chain is built from TRBV27 and TRBJ2-7, with D possibly TRBD1 on 6 matching bases. Germline V gene sequence: CDR1 MNHEY, CDR2 SMNVEV (reference sequence). The CDR3 contains 13 residues. Trimming removed 4 bases from V and 4 bases from J, with 11 bases in between. The CDR3 DNA follows: TGTGCCAGCAGTTGGACAGCAAGATACGAGCAGTACTTC. Its protein product is CASSWTARYEQYF.